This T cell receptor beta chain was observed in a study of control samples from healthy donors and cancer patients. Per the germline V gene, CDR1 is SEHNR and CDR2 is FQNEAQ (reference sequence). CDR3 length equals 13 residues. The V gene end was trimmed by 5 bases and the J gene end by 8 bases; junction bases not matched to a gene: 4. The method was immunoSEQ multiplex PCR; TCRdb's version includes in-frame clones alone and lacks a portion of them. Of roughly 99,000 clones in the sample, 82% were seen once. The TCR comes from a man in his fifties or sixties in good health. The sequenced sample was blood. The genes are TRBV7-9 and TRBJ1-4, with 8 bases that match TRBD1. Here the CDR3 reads CASSTRQGEKLFF. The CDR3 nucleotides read TGTGCCAGCAGCACTCGACAGGGGGAAAAACTGTTTTTT.